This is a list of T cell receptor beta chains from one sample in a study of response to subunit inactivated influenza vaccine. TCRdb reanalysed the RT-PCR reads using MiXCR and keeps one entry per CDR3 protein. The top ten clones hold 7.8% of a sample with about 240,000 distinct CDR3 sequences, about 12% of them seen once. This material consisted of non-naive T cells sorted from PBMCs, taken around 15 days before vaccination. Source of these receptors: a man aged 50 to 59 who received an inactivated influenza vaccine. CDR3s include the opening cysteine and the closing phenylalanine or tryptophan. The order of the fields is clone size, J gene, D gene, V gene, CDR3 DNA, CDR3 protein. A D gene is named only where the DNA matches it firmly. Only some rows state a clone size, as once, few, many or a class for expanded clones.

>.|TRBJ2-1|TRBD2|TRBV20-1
TGCAGTGCTGCTAGCGGGAGTAACTACAATGAGCAGTTCTTC
CSAASGSNYNEQFF
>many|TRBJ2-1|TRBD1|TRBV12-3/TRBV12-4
TGTGCCAGCAGTCCCGGGACAGACAATTTCAATGAGCAGTTCTTC
CASSPGTDNFNEQFF
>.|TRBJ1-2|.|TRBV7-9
TGTGCCAGCAGCGGATCCGGGGCCGGATATGGCTACACCTTC
CASSGSGAGYGYTF
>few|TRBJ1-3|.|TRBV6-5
TGTGCCAGCAGTTACTCGAGGGTGCGGGGAAACACCATATATTTT
CASSYSRVRGNTIYF
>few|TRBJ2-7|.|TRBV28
TGTGCCAGCAGTTTAATATCCCCCTACGAGCAGTACTTC
CASSLISPYEQYF
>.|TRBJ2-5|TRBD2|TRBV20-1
TGCAGTGCTAAAGAAGGCAGCGGGGGGGCCTTACGCGAGACCCAGTACTTC
CSAKEGSGGALRETQYF
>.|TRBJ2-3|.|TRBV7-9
TGTGCCAGCAGCCCGTCTGGGAGACGCACAGATACGCAGTATTTT
CASSPSGRRTDTQYF
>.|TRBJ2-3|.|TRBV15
TGTGCCACCAGCAAGATCACAGATACGCAGTATTTT
CATSKITDTQYF
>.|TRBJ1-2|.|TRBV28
TGTGCCAGCAGTTTATTCGCTATCAGGCGATTCATCTATGGCTACACCTTC
CASSLFAIRRFIYGYTF
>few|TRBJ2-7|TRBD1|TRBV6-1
TGTGCCAGCAGGGACGGACAGGGTTGGCACGAGCAGTACTTC
CASRDGQGWHEQYF
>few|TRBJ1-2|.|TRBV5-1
TGCGCCAGCAGCTTGACACCTTTAAACTATGGCTACACCTTC
CASSLTPLNYGYTF
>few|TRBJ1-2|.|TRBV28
TGTGCCAGCACTAACAGTGACTATGGCTACACCTTC
CASTNSDYGYTF
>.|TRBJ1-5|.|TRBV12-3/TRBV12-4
TGTGCCAGTCCCCACTGGGCGACCCGGCAGCCCCAGCATTTT
CASPHWATRQPQHF